This T cell receptor beta chain stems from a study of cytomegalovirus exposure and HLA in healthy donors. This clone came up a few times. Unmatched junction bases numbered 10, after V lost 6 bases and J lost 2 bases. This CDR3 has 16 residues. In germline, CDR1 is MGHDK, CDR2 SYGVNS. Researchers ran the PCR with 60 Vbeta and 13 Jbeta primers. The assay was immunoSEQ multiplex PCR, and TCRdb's table has in-frame clones only and misses some. This table holds fewer than 150,000 clones, about four fifths found once. Whereas donors were nominally healthy upon sampling, unrecorded immune exposures were probable.

The sequence derives from a woman aged 18-29 years in good health and CMV-seronegative. The rearrangement uses TRBV25-1 and TRBJ2-3; 8 nucleotides agree with TRBD2. The sequencing sample was made of PBMCs. CDR3 DNA sequence: TGTGCCAGCAGCCACACCAGCGGGGGCTTCACAGATACGCAGTATTTT. Protein sequence: CASSHTSGGFTDTQYF. Drawing the rest from reference TRBV25-1 and TRBJ2-3, the complete variable domain is EADIYQTPRYLVIGTGKKITLECSQTMGHDKMYWYQQDPGMELHLIHYSYGVNSTEKGDLSSESTVSRIRTEHFPLTLESARPSHTSQYLCASSHTSGGFTDTQYFGPGTRLTVL.